The entry that follows covers one T cell receptor (beta chain) sequence. Antigen specificity is unknown. TEMRA cells were FACS-enriched, with CD8+ and CD4+ T cells isolated negatively. Germline-derived CDR1 and CDR2 are SEHNR and FQNEAQ (reference sequence). The CDR3 is 14 amino acids. V shed 8 bases and J shed 4 bases, with 16 bases lying between them. The data are from a study of CD8 T cells in Susac syndrome. Findings of the study overall: The study recognized that its TCR sequencing and HLA analysis covered a relatively small number of individuals.

When the RNA was reverse transcribed, random hexamers were used with an input of 0.5 to 1 ug. Coverage of TCR beta CDR3 amplification by immunoSEQ multiplex PCR extended to 54 Vbeta and 13 Jbeta. TCRdb re-derived calls from the immunoSEQ multiplex PCR reads in MiXCR, one entry per CDR3 protein. The sample records around 230,000 distinct CDR3 sequences, approximately 95% being singletons. The chain is built from TRBV7-9 and TRBJ2-3; possibly TRBD1 for D (6 bases). The clonotype comes from a human donor with multiple sclerosis. The specimen sequenced was CD4+ T cells from PBMCs. The CDR3 sequence is CASAPWTVSDTQYF. CDR3 coding DNA: TGTGCCAGCGCACCATGGACAGTCTCAGATACGCAGTATTTT.